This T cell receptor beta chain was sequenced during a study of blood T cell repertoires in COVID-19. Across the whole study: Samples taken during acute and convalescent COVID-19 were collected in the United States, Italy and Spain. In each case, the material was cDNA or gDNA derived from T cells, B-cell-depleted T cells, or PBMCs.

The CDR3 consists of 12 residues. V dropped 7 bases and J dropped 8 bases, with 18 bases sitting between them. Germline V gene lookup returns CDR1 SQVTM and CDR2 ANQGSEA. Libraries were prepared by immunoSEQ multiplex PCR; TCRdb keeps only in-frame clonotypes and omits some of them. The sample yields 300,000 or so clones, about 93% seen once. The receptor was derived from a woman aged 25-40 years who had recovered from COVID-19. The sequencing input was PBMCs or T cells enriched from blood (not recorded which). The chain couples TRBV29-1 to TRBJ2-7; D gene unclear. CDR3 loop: CSAIRSGVQQYF. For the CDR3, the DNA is TGCAGCGCCATTAGATCGGGTGTGCAGCAGTACTTC.